These T cell receptor beta chains were read from a single sample in a study of Ad26.COV2.S vaccination and SARS-CoV-2 variants. Generated by immunoSEQ multiplex PCR, the TCRdb table keeps only in-frame clones and is missing some. The sample records 450,000 to 550,000 clones, roughly nine tenths being singletons. The material was peripheral blood, obtained in a trial of Ad26.COV2.S vaccine versus placebo. These receptors were obtained from a person between 18 and 65 years old who received the Ad26.COV2.S COVID-19 vaccine or a placebo. CDR3s include the opening cysteine and the closing phenylalanine or tryptophan. D genes are given only for firm matches. Some rows mark clone size as missing; the rest say once, few, many or name a class of expanded clone.

>-|TRBD1|TRBV7-9|TRBJ1-5
TGTGCCAGCAGCCTGGGACAGGGACTTCAGCCCCAGCATTTT
CASSLGQGLQPQHF
>-|-|TRBV11-2|TRBJ1-1
TGTGCCAGCAGCTTAGAACGGCTAGGGCGGAACACTGAAGCTTTCTTT
CASSLERLGRNTEAFF
>-|-|TRBV6-6|TRBJ1-5
TGTGCCAGCACTAGGTCGGGGGGCAATCAGCCCCAGCATTTT
CASTRSGGNQPQHF
>-|TRBD1|TRBV19|TRBJ2-1
TGTGCCAGTAGTATAAGGGGCAGGGGGAATGAGCAGTTCTTC
CASSIRGRGNEQFF
>-|TRBD1|TRBV24-1|TRBJ1-2
TGTGCCACCAGTGACCCAGGACAGGCCAGGGAGGGCTACACCTTC
CATSDPGQAREGYTF
>-|-|TRBV27|TRBJ1-2
TGTGCCAGCAGAGATGGGGGTTATGGCTACACCTTC
CASRDGGYGYTF
>-|-|TRBV7-9|TRBJ1-2
TGTGCCAGCAGCCAAGCGGATGGCTACACCTTC
CASSQADGYTF
>-|-|TRBV27|TRBJ1-5
TGTGCCAGCAGTTCCCGCGGATATAGCAATCAGCCCCAGCATTTT
CASSSRGYSNQPQHF
>-|-|TRBV3-1/TRBV3-2|TRBJ1-6
TGTGCCAGCAGCCAAGTTTTTCAGTTCCATTCACCCCTCCACTTT
CASSQVFQFHSPLHF
>-|-|TRBV7-8|TRBJ1-2
TGTGCCAGCAGCTCCAAACATTCTAACTATGGCTACACCTTC
CASSSKHSNYGYTF
>-|-|TRBV28|TRBJ1-2
TGTGCCAGCAGTTTACCAGGGAATGGCTACACCTTC
CASSLPGNGYTF
>-|-|TRBV6-5|TRBJ2-4
TGTGCCAGCAGGTTACAGATCTCCCCCGACATTCAGTACTTC
CASRLQISPDIQYF
>-|-|TRBV2|TRBJ2-6
TGTGCCAGCAGTGGATACTCTGGGGCCAACGTCCTGACTTTC
CASSGYSGANVLTF
>-|TRBD1|TRBV7-9|TRBJ2-7
TGTGCCAGCAGCTTAGAGGAGAACACCGGGACAGGGCCCTACGAGCAGTACTTC
CASSLEENTGTGPYEQYF
>-|-|TRBV7-3|TRBJ2-6
TGTGCCAGCAGCTTAAGGGCCCCAGGAAACTCTGGGGCCAACGTCCTGACTTTC
CASSLRAPGNSGANVLTF
>-|TRBD2|TRBV7-2|TRBJ2-7
TGTGCCAGCAGCTTAGGGCCTAGCGGAAGCTCCTACGAGCAGTACTTC
CASSLGPSGSSYEQYF
>-|-|TRBV7-2|TRBJ2-7
TGTGCCAGCAGCTGGGGTTACGAGCAGTACTTC
CASSWGYEQYF
>-|-|TRBV7-9|TRBJ1-1
TGTGCCAGCAGCTTTTATGAGGGGAATGAAGCTTTCTTT
CASSFYEGNEAFF
>-|TRBD2|TRBV5-8|TRBJ2-3
TGTGCCAGCAGCTCTGCGGGAGCGCCGGCTTTGGATACGCAGTATTTT
CASSSAGAPALDTQYF
>once|-|TRBV5-6|TRBJ2-4
TGTGCCAGCAGCTTTTACGGGACCGTAGCCAAAAACATTCAGTACTTC
CASSFYGTVAKNIQYF
>-|-|TRBV28|TRBJ2-3
TGTGCCAGCCACCGGGCGGGTTACACAGATACGCAGTATTTT
CASHRAGYTDTQYF
>-|TRBD1|TRBV7-9|TRBJ1-1
TGTGCCAGCAGCATAGGGACAGGGGGCTGGAGCACTGAAGCTTTCTTT
CASSIGTGGWSTEAFF
>-|-|TRBV4-1|TRBJ1-1
TGCGCCAGCAGCCAAGCAAAGGCAGGGCTCACTGAAGCTTTCTTT
CASSQAKAGLTEAFF
>once|-|TRBV6-6|TRBJ2-1
TGTGCCAGCAGTAAGGGGGGACCCTCCTACAATGAGCAGTTCTTC
CASSKGGPSYNEQFF
>-|-|TRBV6-1|TRBJ2-1
TGTGCCAGCAGTGAAAGGCTGGGAGCGTACTACAATGAGCAGTTCTTC
CASSERLGAYYNEQFF
>-|TRBD2|TRBV3-1/TRBV3-2|TRBJ2-2
TGTGCCAGCAGCACGAAGTCCGGGAGGGGGACCGGGGAGCTGTTTTTT
CASSTKSGRGTGELFF
>-|-|TRBV4-2|TRBJ1-2
TGTGCCAGCAGCCAAGATTGGCGGGTATCCTATGGCTACACCTTC
CASSQDWRVSYGYTF
>-|-|TRBV6-2/TRBV6-3|TRBJ2-3
TGTGCCAGCAGTTACGAGGGGGTCGACACAGATACGCAGTATTTT
CASSYEGVDTDTQYF
>-|-|TRBV13|TRBJ2-3
TGTGCCAGCAGCCCACCTTTACACGTAGATACGCAGTATTTT
CASSPPLHVDTQYF
>-|-|TRBV12-2|TRBJ1-1
TGTGCAAGTCGCTTAGTCACCAGGATACCATTCCCTGAAGCTTTCTTT
CASRLVTRIPFPEAFF
>once|-|TRBV7-2|TRBJ1-4
TGTGCCAGCAGCTTAGGCCAGACTAAGGGGAAACTGTTTTTT
CASSLGQTKGKLFF
>-|-|TRBV3-1/TRBV3-2|TRBJ2-7
TGTGCCAGCAGCCAAGATCTCACGGGCCCCTACGAGCAGTACTTC
CASSQDLTGPYEQYF
>-|TRBD1|TRBV7-3|TRBJ2-7
TGTGCCAGCAGCTACCTAAGGGGGCGGAGGACCTCTGAATTCTCCTACGAGCAGTACTTC
CASSYLRGRRTSEFSYEQYF
>-|TRBD1|TRBV4-3|TRBJ1-5
TGCGCCAGCAGCCAAGATCTGGGACAGTCCTACAATCAGCCCCAGCATTTT
CASSQDLGQSYNQPQHF
>-|-|TRBV7-9|TRBJ1-2
TGTGCCAGCAGCTTACCGCAGGCGGTCTATGGCTACACCTTC
CASSLPQAVYGYTF
>-|-|TRBV28|TRBJ2-7
TGTGCCAGCAGTTTCCAAGCTCAGGTCTCTACGTCCTACGAGCAGTACTTC
CASSFQAQVSTSYEQYF
>-|-|TRBV9|TRBJ1-5
TGTGCCAGCAGCGTCGGGACACATAGCAATCAGCCCCAGCATTTT
CASSVGTHSNQPQHF
>-|-|TRBV24-1|TRBJ2-3
TGTGCCACCAGTCTAGCAGGTACGCAGTATTTT
CATSLAGTQYF
>-|-|TRBV30|TRBJ1-2
TGTGCCTGGAATTTTGGGGCTAACTATGGCTACACCTTC
CAWNFGANYGYTF
>-|TRBD2|TRBV5-8|TRBJ2-3
TGTGCCAGCAGCTCAAACCTGGGCGGGAGATCGGATACGCAGTATTTT
CASSSNLGGRSDTQYF
>few|TRBD2|TRBV10-2|TRBJ2-2
TGCGCCAGCAGTGAGTCGCTAGCGGTGAACACCGGGGAGCTGTTTTTT
CASSESLAVNTGELFF
>-|-|TRBV6-6|TRBJ2-7
TGTGCCAGCAGTTTAACGACATACGAGCAGTACTTC
CASSLTTYEQYF